The 2 T cell receptor beta chains in this list originate from one sample, sequenced in a study of CD8 T cells in ankylosing spondylitis. TCRdb used MiXCR to reprocess the 5' RACE reads, holding one entry per CDR3 protein. The sample contains over 200,000 distinct CDR3 sequences, roughly a tenth of which appear only once. The sample comprised blood, either unsorted or a sorted T cell fraction (not recorded which). The origin of the receptors is a male donor with ankylosing spondylitis or in good health (not recorded which).

This clonotype was picked up many times. This chain uses TRBV15 with TRBJ2-7, with 11 bases aligning to TRBD1. Per germline, CDR1 LNHNV and CDR2 YYDKDF (reference sequence). Trimming at V came to 0 bases and at J to 5 bases, leaving 6 bases not matched to a gene. There are 16 residues in the CDR3. DNA for the CDR3: TGTGCCACCAGCAGAGAGGGGACAGGGGGTTTCGACGAGCAGTACTTC. It specifies CATSREGTGGFDEQYF.

The sample holds many counts of this clonotype. The genes are TRBV12-3 or TRBV12-4 and TRBJ2-7, with D possibly being TRBD1 (5 bases). Trimming took 2 bases from V and 0 from J, leaving 8 bases between them. CDR3 length equals 14 residues. The CDR3 region has the DNA TGTGCCAGCAGTTTACAGGACATCTCCTACGAGCAGTACTTC. It encodes CASSLQDISYEQYF.